This T cell receptor (beta chain) was recovered during a study of blood T cell repertoires in COVID-19. Overall study: Material from acute and convalescent COVID-19 was sourced from the United States, Italy and Spain. T cells, B-cell-depleted T cells, or PBMCs supplied cDNA or gDNA.

As processed by the authors: Counts of nucleated cells, estimated from reference gene primer amplification, were obtained. The method was immunoSEQ multiplex PCR; TCRdb's version includes in-frame clones alone and lacks a portion of them. From that table come the V and J calls and clone size; the DNA was used to work out D and trimming. The sample holds about 80,000 clones, approximately 89% seen once. In germline, CDR1 is LNHDA, CDR2 SQIVND (reference sequence). V lost 3 bases to trimming and J lost 2 bases, with 9 bases between them. The CDR3 is made up of 14 amino acids. Sequencing used peripheral blood. V gene TRBV19 combines with J gene TRBJ2-3; D remains unclear. This receptor was obtained from a woman older than 75 with acute or convalescent COVID-19. The CDR3 region is CASSINSLTDTQYF. CDR3 sequence (DNA): TGTGCCAGTAGTATTAACAGCCTCACAGATACGCAGTATTTT.